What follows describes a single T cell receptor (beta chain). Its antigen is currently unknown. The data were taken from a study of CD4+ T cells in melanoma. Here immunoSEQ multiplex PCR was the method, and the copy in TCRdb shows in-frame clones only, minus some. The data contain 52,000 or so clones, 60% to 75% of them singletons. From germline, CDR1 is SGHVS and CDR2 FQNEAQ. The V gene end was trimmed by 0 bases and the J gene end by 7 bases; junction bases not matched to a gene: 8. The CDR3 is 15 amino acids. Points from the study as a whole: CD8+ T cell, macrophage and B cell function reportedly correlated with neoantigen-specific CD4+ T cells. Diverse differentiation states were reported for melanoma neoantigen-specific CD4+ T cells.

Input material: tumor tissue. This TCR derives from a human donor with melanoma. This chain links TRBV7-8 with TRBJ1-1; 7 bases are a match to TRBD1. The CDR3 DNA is TGTGCCAGCAGCTTAGCGTGGGGCCAGGGGGGTGAAGCTTTCTTT. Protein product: CASSLAWGQGGEAFF.